This T cell receptor (beta chain) originates from a study of blood T cell repertoires in COVID-19. This CDR3 region has 15 residues. J was trimmed by 8 bases and V by 4 bases; bases with no gene match: 10. Looked up from germline, CDR1 is LNHDA and CDR2 is SQIVND (reference sequence). Some clones are missing from TCRdb's copy, which holds only in-frame ones; the method was immunoSEQ multiplex PCR. This table has fewer than 150,000 clones, roughly nine tenths appearing once. The chain joins TRBV19 to TRBJ1-2; 10 bases agree with TRBD1. This TCR derives from a man aged 65 to 85 who had recovered from COVID-19. Material for sequencing was peripheral blood. The CDR3 region has the DNA TGTGCCAGTAGTACCGCCCACGGGACAGGGGCCGGCTACACCTTC. It is translated as CASSTAHGTGAGYTF.